One sample yielded the 20 T cell receptor beta chains listed below, sequenced in a study of cytomegalovirus exposure and HLA in healthy donors. 60 Vbeta and 13 Jbeta primers were used in PCR. TCRdb keeps only in-frame clones here, not all; method: immunoSEQ multiplex PCR. The sample lists 30,000 to 45,000 clones; 70% to 90% were seen once. Specimen: PBMCs. The receptors derive from a middle-aged woman in good health and CMV-seropositive.

V gene TRBV5-1 combines with J gene TRBJ2-7; a weak D match, TRBD2 (6 bases). V dropped 2 bases and J dropped 0 bases, with 18 bases sitting between them. CDR3 length: 17 residues. Germline values: CDR1 SGHRS, CDR2 YFSETQ. CDR3 sequence (DNA): TGCGCCAGCAGCTTAGGGGCCCCAGGGAGGAGCTCCTACGAGCAGTACTTC. Translated, it gives CASSLGAPGRSSYEQYF.

This chain connects TRBV5-6 to TRBJ1-3; 10 bases line up with TRBD1. Germline V gene lookup returns CDR1 SGHDT and CDR2 YYEEEE. The CDR3 covers 15 residues. Trimming at V came to 6 bases and at J to 11 bases, leaving 14 bases not matched to a gene. The CDR3 reads CASNRRTGGICAIYF. CDR3 DNA sequence: TGTGCCAGCAACCGACGGACAGGGGGTATTTGCGCCATATATTTT. Together with reference TRBV5-6 and TRBJ1-3, the CDR3 gives the full variable domain: DAGVTQSPTHLIKTRGQQVTLRCSPKSGHDTVSWYQQALGQGPQFIFQYYEEEERQRGNFPDRFSGHQFPNYSSELNVNALLLGDSALYLCASNRRTGGICAIYFGEGSWLTVV.

The sample holds a few counts of this clone. V gene TRBV5-4 combines with J gene TRBJ1-6, with TRBD1 matching over 8 bases. CDR1 and CDR2 (germline): SGHNT, YYREEE (reference sequence). This CDR3 region has 14 residues. Trimming cost V 2 bases and J 8 bases; bases outside gene matches: 3. CDR3 sequence (DNA): TGTGCCAGCAGCTTTTCAGGGGGCGATTCACCCCTCCACTTT. Translating it yields CASSFSGGDSPLHF.

This rearrangement joins TRBV14 to TRBJ1-2; 9 bases fit TRBD1. The ends lost 4 bases at V and 0 bases at J; junction bases unmatched: 9. The CDR3 consists of 17 residues. The germline gives CDR1 SGHDN, CDR2 FVKESK. CDR3: CASSPSPGTGPNYGYTF. The CDR3 bases are TGTGCCAGCAGCCCAAGCCCGGGGACAGGGCCTAACTATGGCTACACCTTC.

This chain links TRBV19 with TRBJ2-1, with 7 bases fitting TRBD2. This CDR3 comprises 14 residues. Germline trimming cut 6 bases from V and 3 bases from J; bases unmatched to any gene: 5. Germline V gene sequence: CDR1 LNHDA, CDR2 SQIVND (reference sequence). CDR3 protein: CASRGLAVYNEQFF. CDR3 nucleotides: TGTGCCAGTAGGGGGCTAGCGGTCTACAATGAGCAGTTCTTC.

The chain recombines TRBV6-5 with TRBJ1-1, with D maybe TRBD1 (6 bases). The CDR3 sequence is 14 residues long. Between the trimmed V and J ends, which lost 7 bases and 1 base, there was a span of 13 bases. The germline V gene encodes CDR1 MNHEY and CDR2 SVGAGI. CDR3: CASTLQGRNTEAFF. In DNA form, the CDR3 reads TGTGCCAGCACTCTACAGGGAAGGAACACTGAAGCTTTCTTT.

This chain uses TRBV28 with TRBJ2-1; D is perhaps TRBD1 (6 bases). Germline V gene data show CDR1 as MDHEN and CDR2 as SYDVKM. Trimming left V 5 bases short and J 0 bases short, with 17 bases between. The CDR3 loop spans 17 amino acids. This chain's CDR3 is CASSPPPGTPSYNEQFF. The CDR3 region has the DNA TGTGCCAGCAGTCCCCCCCCCGGGACACCCTCCTACAATGAGCAGTTCTTC.

This clone was picked up a small number of times. The gene calls are TRBV18 and TRBJ1-6, with 8 bases matching TRBD1. With 5 bases clipped from V and 8 bases from J, the junction kept 11 bases outside the gene matches. Germline V gene lookup returns CDR1 KGHSH and CDR2 LQKENI. The CDR3 is 16 amino acids. The CDR3 bases are TGTGCCAGCTCATTTCAGGGGGCGATTACAGATTCACCCCTCCACTTT. Translating it yields CASSFQGAITDSPLHF.

The chain links TRBV5-1 to TRBJ2-1; 10 nucleotides align to TRBD2. Germline lookup yields CDR1 SGHRS and CDR2 YFSETQ. The CDR3 totals 15 residues. After removal of 0 bases from V and 7 bases from J, the junction contained 4 bases not matched to a gene. This CDR3 is CASSLATSGLNEQFF. The DNA for the CDR3 is TGCGCCAGCAGCTTGGCGACTAGCGGGCTAAATGAGCAGTTCTTC.

This clone appeared a few times. J is TRBJ1-1 and V is TRBV7-6, with D perhaps TRBD1 (6 bases). The CDR3 is 13 amino acids. V was clipped by 5 bases and J by 8 bases, with 15 bases between them. Germline CDR1 is SGHVS and CDR2 is FNYEAQ. CDR3 DNA sequence: TGTGCCAGCAGCGGGAGGGGGACACGAGAAGCTTTCTTT. Protein sequence: CASSGRGTREAFF.

CDR3 sequence: CAWREQWDRGTGELFF. CDR3 nucleotides: TGTGCCTGGAGAGAACAATGGGACAGAGGCACCGGGGAGCTGTTTTTT. The chain recombines TRBV30 with TRBJ2-2; 7 bases are a match to TRBD1. CDR1 and CDR2 from the germline V gene are GTSNPN and SVGIG (reference sequence). This CDR3 comprises 16 residues. After removal of 3 bases from V and 4 bases from J, the junction contained 11 bases not matched to a gene.

The chain combines TRBV7-3 with TRBJ1-2; D ambiguous. V lost 5 bases and J lost 2, with 9 bases in between. Per the germline V gene, CDR1 is SGHTA and CDR2 is FQGTGA. The CDR3 spans 13 residues. The CDR3 coding sequence is TGTGCCAGCAGCCCGGACTCGAACTATGGCTACACCTTC. Translation gives CASSPDSNYGYTF.

The chain joins TRBV28 to TRBJ2-1; 9 nucleotides match TRBD1. This CDR3 has 17 residues. Germline lookup yields CDR1 MDHEN and CDR2 SYDVKM. V lost 5 bases and J lost 9; bases outside the gene matches: 17. The CDR3 DNA reads as TGTGCCAGCAGTCCCGCCGTAGGGACAGGGTGGTCTCTTGAGCAGTTCTTC. Protein: CASSPAVGTGWSLEQFF.

This clone was recorded once. This sequence joins TRBV4-1 and TRBJ2-3; D is ambiguous. V lost 0 bases, J lost 0 bases, and 10 bases lay in between. The CDR3 runs 16 residues. Per germline, CDR1 MGHRA and CDR2 YSYEKL. CDR3: CASSQDPYTSTDTQYF. The CDR3 nucleotides are TGCGCCAGCAGCCAAGACCCGTATACTAGCACAGATACGCAGTATTTT.

Here the CDR3 reads CASSLGGTGVFEKLFF. CDR3 coding DNA: TGTGCCAGCAGCTTAGGGGGGACAGGGGTCTTTGAAAAACTGTTTTTT. The rearrangement uses TRBV7-2 and TRBJ1-4, with 10 bases fitting TRBD1. This CDR3 has 16 amino acids. Germline V gene data show CDR1 as SGHTA and CDR2 as FQGNSA. The trim removed 1 base at V and 7 bases at J, leaving 6 bases unmatched.

The J gene is TRBJ1-6, the V gene TRBV5-5, with 7 positions matching TRBD1. Germline values: CDR1 SGHKS, CDR2 YYEKEE (reference sequence). The CDR3 extends over 15 amino acids. J gave up 9 bases and V 5 bases, and 11 bases lay outside the gene matches. The CDR3 spells CASSPTQDRTSPLHF. As DNA, the CDR3 is TGTGCCAGCAGTCCTACTCAGGACAGGACTTCACCCCTCCACTTT.

This clone has just a few counts. V usage is TRBV28 and J usage is TRBJ2-2; TRBD2 matches at 8 bases. Germline-derived CDR1 and CDR2 are MDHEN and SYDVKM. The V and J ends lost 8 bases and 4 bases, in that order; junction bases with no gene match: 9. This CDR3 region has 15 residues. CDR3 coding DNA: TGTGCCAGCTCAATAGCGGGGAGATCCACCGGGGAGCTGTTTTTT. Its translation: CASSIAGRSTGELFF.

This clone was counted once. The J gene is TRBJ1-2, the V gene TRBV9, with a weak D call TRBD1 (5 bases). The germline V and J ends were trimmed by 5 bases and 4 bases, with 12 bases remaining between them. The CDR3 is made up of 13 amino acids. Germline V CDR1 and CDR2: SGDLS, YYNGEE. The CDR3: CASRGQGFYGYTF. Here the CDR3 DNA reads TGTGCCAGCAGAGGGCAGGGATTCTATGGCTACACCTTC.

This chain links TRBV11-2 with TRBJ1-3; D gene uncertain. Germline values: CDR1 SGHAT, CDR2 FQNNGV. V dropped 4 bases and J dropped 4 bases, with 8 bases sitting between them. The CDR3 covers 13 residues. The CDR3 loop is CASSSQAGNTIYF. The CDR3 coding sequence is TGTGCCAGCAGCTCTCAAGCGGGAAACACCATATATTTT.

The chain joins TRBV9 to TRBJ2-7; D perhaps matches TRBD2 (5 bases). Trimming cost V 4 bases and J 6 bases, with 14 bases left between them. The CDR3 spans 13 residues. Germline V gives CDR1 SGDLS, CDR2 YYNGEE. The CDR3 is CASSPSPEGEQYF. The CDR3 coding sequence is TGTGCCAGCAGCCCCAGCCCTGAGGGCGAGCAGTACTTC.